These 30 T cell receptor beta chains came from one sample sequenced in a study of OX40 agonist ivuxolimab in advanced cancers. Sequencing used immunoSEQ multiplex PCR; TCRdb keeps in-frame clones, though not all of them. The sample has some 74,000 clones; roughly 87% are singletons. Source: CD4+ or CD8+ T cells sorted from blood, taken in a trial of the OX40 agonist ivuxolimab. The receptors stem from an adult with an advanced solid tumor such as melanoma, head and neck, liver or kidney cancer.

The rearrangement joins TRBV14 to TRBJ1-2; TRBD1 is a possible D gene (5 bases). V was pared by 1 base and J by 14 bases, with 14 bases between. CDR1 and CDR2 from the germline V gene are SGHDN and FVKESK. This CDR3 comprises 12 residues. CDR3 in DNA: TGTGCCAGCAGCCAAGGGGGACTAAGGGTGACCTTC. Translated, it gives CASSQGGLRVTF.

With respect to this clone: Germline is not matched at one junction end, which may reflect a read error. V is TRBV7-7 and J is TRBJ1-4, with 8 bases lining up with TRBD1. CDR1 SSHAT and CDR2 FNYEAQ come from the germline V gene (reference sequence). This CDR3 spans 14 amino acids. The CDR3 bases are TGTGCTAGCAGCTCAGGACAGGGCGGAGAAAAACTGTTTTTT. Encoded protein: CASSSGQGGEKLFF. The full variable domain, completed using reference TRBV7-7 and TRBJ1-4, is GAGVSQSPRYKVTKRGQDVTLRCDPISSHATLYWYQQALGQGPEFLTYFNYEAQPDKSGLPSDRFSAERPEGSISTLTIQRTEQRDSAMYRCASSSGQGGEKLFFGSGTQLSVL.

CDR3 loop: CASSLDPTGIYNEQFF. As DNA, the CDR3 is TGTGCCAGCAGCTTAGACCCGACAGGGATCTACAATGAGCAGTTCTTC. The J gene is TRBJ2-1, the V gene TRBV11-2, with TRBD1 matching over 7 bases. This CDR3 region has 16 residues. Germline-derived CDR1 and CDR2 are SGHAT and FQNNGV. The trim removed 0 bases at V and 3 bases at J, leaving 5 bases unmatched.

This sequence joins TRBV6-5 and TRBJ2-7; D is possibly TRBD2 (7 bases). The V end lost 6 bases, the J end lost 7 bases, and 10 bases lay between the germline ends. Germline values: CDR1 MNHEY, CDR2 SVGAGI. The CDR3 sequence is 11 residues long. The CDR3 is CASRQGGEQYF. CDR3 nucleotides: TGTGCCAGCAGACAGGGAGGGGAGCAGTACTTC.

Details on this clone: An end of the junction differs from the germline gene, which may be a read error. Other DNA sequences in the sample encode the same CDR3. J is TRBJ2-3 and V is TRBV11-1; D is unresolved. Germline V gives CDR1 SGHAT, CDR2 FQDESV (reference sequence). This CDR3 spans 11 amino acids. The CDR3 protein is CASSPADTQYF. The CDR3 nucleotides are TGCGCCAGCAGCCCAGCAGATACGCAGTATTTT.

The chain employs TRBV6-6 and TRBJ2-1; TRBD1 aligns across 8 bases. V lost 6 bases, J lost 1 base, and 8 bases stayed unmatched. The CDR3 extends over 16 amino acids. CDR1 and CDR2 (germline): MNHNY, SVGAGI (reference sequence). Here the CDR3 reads CASSRGTGVSYNEQFF. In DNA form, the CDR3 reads TGTGCCAGCAGCCGAGGGACAGGCGTTTCCTACAATGAGCAGTTCTTC.

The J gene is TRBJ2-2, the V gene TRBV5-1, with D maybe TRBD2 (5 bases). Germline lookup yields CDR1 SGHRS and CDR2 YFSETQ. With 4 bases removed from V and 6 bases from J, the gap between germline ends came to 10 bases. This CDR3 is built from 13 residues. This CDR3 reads CASSETRAGELFF. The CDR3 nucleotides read TGCGCCAGCAGCGAAACTAGGGCCGGGGAGCTGTTTTTT.

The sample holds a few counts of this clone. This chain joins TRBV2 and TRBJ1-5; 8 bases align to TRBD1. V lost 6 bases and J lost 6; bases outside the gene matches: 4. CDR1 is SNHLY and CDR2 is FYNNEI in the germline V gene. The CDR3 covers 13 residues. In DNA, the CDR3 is TGTGCCAGCAGGGACAGGGAGGCTCAGCCCCAGCATTTT. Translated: CASRDREAQPQHF.

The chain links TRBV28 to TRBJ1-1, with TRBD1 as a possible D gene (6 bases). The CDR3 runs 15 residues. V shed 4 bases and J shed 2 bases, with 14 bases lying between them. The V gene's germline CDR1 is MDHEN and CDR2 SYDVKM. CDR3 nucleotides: TGTGCCAGCAGTTCTTCCGGGACAACTAACACTGAAGCTTTCTTT. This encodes CASSSSGTTNTEAFF.

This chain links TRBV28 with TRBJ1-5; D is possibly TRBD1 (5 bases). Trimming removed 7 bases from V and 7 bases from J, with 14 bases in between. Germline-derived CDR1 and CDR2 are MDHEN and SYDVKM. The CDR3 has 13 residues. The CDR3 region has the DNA TGTGCCAGCATTAAAACAGGCTTACAGCCCCAGCATTTT. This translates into CASIKTGLQPQHF.

CDR3 amino acids: CASNPITGVQNIQYF. The DNA for the CDR3 is TGTGCCAGCAACCCTATAACAGGGGTCCAAAACATTCAGTACTTC. The gene calls are TRBV2 and TRBJ2-4, with 7 bases lining up with TRBD1. The CDR3 extends over 15 amino acids. Germline V gene lookup returns CDR1 SNHLY and CDR2 FYNNEI. Trimming took 7 bases from V and 5 from J; bases not matched to a gene: 11.

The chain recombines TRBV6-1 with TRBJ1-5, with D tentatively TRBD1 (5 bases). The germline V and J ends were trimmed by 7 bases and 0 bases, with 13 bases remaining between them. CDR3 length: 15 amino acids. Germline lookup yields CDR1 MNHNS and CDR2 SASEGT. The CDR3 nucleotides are TGTGCCAGCAACAAAGGGGCAGATAGCAATCAGCCCCAGCATTTT. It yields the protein CASNKGADSNQPQHF.

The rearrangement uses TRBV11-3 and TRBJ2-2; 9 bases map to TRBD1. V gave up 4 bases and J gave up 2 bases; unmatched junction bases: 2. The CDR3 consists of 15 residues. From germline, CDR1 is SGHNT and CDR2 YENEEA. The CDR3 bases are TGTGCCAGCAGCTGGACAGGGGTTAACACCGGGGAGCTGTTTTTT. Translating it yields CASSWTGVNTGELFF.

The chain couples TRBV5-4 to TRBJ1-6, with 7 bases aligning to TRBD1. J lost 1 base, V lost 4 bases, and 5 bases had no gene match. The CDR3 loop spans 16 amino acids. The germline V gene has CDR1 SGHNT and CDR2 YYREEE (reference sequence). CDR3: CASSRTGRSYNSPLHF. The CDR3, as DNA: TGTGCCAGCAGCCGGACAGGACGGTCCTATAATTCACCCCTCCACTTT.

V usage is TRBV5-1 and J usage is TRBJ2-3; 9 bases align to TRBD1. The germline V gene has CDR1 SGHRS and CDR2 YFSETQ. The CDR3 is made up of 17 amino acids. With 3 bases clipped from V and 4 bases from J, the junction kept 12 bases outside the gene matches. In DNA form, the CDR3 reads TGCGCCAGCAGCTGGTGGTCGCCGGGACAGGGCGCAGATACGCAGTATTTT. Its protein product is CASSWWSPGQGADTQYF. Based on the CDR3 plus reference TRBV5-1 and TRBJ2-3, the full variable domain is KAGVTQTPRYLIKTRGQQVTLSCSPISGHRSVSWYQQTPGQGLQFLFEYFSETQRNKGNFPGRFSGRQFSNSRSEMNVSTLELGDSALYLCASSWWSPGQGADTQYFGPGTRLTVL.

For the CDR3, the DNA is TGTGCCGGAAAGCGGGGGGGGAAAGATACGCAGTATTTT. Translating gives CAGKRGGKDTQYF. The J gene is TRBJ2-3, the V gene TRBV28; TRBD2 agrees at 10 bases. In germline, CDR1 is MDHEN, CDR2 SYDVKM. Unmatched junction bases numbered 7, after V lost 11 bases and J lost 5 bases. The CDR3 contains 13 residues.

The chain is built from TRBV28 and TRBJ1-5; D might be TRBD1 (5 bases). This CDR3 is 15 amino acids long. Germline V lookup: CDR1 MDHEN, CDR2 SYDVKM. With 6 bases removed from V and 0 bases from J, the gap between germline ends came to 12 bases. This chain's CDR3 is CASSLGLHSNQPQHF. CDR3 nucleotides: TGTGCCAGCAGCCTGGGACTGCATAGCAATCAGCCCCAGCATTTT. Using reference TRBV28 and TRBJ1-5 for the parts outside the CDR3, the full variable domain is DVKVTQSSRYLVKRTGEKVFLECVQDMDHENMFWYRQDPGLGLRLIYFSYDVKMKEKGDIPEGYSVSREKKERFSLILESASTNQTSMYLCASSLGLHSNQPQHFGDGTRLSIL.

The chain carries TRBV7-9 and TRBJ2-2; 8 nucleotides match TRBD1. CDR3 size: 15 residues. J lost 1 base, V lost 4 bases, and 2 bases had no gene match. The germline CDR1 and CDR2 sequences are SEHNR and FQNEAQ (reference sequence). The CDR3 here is CASSYRGRNTGELFF. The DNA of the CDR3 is TGTGCCAGCAGCTACAGGGGGAGGAACACCGGGGAGCTGTTTTTT.

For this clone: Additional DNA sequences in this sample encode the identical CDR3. The CDR3 bases are TGCGCCAGCAGCTTATCTCAGGGGGCTCGGACTGAAGCTTTCTTT. It encodes CASSLSQGARTEAFF. V is TRBV5-1 and J is TRBJ1-1, with 8 bases lining up with TRBD1. The V segment lost 2 bases and the J segment 5 bases; nucleotides outside the gene matches: 8. The V gene's germline CDR1 is SGHRS and CDR2 YFSETQ. The CDR3 loop spans 15 amino acids.

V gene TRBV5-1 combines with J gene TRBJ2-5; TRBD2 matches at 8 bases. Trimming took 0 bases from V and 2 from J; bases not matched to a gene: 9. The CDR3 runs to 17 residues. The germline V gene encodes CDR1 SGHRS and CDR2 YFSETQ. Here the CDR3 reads CASSLAGGTGGQETQYF. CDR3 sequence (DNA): TGCGCCAGCAGCTTGGCGGGAGGAACGGGAGGGCAAGAGACCCAGTACTTC.

The CDR3 here is CASSPIRTGADTQYF. The CDR3 DNA sequence: TGTGCCAGCAGTCCCATACGGACAGGGGCAGATACGCAGTATTTT. The chain is built from TRBV28 and TRBJ2-3; 9 bases line up with TRBD1. Germline loops: CDR1 MDHEN, CDR2 SYDVKM. V lost 5 bases, J lost 4 bases, and 7 bases stayed unmatched. The CDR3 contains 15 residues.

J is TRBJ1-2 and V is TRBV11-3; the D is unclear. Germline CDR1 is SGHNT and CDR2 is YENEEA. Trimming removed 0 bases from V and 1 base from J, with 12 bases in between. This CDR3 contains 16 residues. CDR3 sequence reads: CASSLDRLGVNYGYTF. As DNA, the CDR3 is TGTGCCAGCAGCTTAGATCGGCTTGGAGTTAACTATGGCTACACCTTC.

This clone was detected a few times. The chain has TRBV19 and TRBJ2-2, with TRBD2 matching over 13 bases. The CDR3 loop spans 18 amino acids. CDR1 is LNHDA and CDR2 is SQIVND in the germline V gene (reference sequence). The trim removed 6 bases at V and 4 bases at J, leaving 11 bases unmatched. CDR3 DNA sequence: TGTGCCAGTAGCGGACCGCGACTAGCGGGGGGTGGCACCGGGGAGCTGTTTTTT. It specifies CASSGPRLAGGGTGELFF.

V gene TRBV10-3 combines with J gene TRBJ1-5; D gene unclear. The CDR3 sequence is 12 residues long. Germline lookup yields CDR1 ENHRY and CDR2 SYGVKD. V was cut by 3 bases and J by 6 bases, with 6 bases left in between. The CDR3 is CAISDNSQPQHF. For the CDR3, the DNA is TGTGCCATCAGTGATAATAGTCAGCCCCAGCATTTT.

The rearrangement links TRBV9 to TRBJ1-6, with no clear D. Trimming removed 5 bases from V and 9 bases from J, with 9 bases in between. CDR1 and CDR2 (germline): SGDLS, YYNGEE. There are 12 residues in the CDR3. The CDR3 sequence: CASSRGFSPLHF. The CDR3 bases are TGTGCCAGCAGTCGGGGATTTTCACCCCTCCACTTT. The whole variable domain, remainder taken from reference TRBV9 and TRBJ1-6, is DSGVTQTPKHLITATGQRVTLRCSPRSGDLSVYWYQQSLDQGLQFLIQYYNGEERAKGNILERFSAQQFPDLHSELNLSSLELGDSALYFCASSRGFSPLHFGNGTRLTVT.

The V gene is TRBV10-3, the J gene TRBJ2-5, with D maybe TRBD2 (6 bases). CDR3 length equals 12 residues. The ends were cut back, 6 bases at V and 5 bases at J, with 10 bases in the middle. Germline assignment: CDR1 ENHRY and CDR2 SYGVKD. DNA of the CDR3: TGTGCCATCAGGGCGGAGGGGGAGACCCAGTACTTC. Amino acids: CAIRAEGETQYF.

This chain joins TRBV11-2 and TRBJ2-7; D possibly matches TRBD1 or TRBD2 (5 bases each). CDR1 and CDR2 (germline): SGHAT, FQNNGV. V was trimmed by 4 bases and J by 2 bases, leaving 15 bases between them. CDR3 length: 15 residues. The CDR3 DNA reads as TGTGCCAGCAGCTCTACCGGGACGGAGCCCTACGAGCAGTACTTC. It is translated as CASSSTGTEPYEQYF. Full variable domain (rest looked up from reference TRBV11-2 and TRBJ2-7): EAGVAQSPRYKIIEKRQSVAFWCNPISGHATLYWYQQILGQGPKLLIQFQNNGVVDDSQLPKDRFSAERLKGVDSTLKIQPAKLEDSAVYLCASSSTGTEPYEQYFGPGTRLTVT.

CDR3 sequence: CASSIPTSGSSDTQYF. Here the CDR3 DNA reads TGCGCCAGCAGCATCCCTACTAGCGGGAGCTCAGATACGCAGTATTTT. The chain carries TRBV5-1 and TRBJ2-3; 11 bases line up with TRBD2. V dropped 4 bases and J dropped 4; count of bases not matched to a gene: 8. The V gene's germline CDR1 is SGHRS and CDR2 YFSETQ. CDR3 size: 16 residues.

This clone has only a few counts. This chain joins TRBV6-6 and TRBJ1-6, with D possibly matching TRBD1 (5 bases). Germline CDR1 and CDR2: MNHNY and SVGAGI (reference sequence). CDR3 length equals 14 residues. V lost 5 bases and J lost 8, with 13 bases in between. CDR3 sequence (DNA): TGTGCCAGCAGTGACCGACAGCGGCATTCACCCCTCCACTTT. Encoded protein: CASSDRQRHSPLHF.

The CDR3 nucleotides are TGCGCCAGCAGCCAAACCGGAGGTAGCGAAAAACTGTTTTTT. Protein product: CASSQTGGSEKLFF. The rearrangement uses TRBV4-3 and TRBJ1-4; no firm D call. Germline CDR1 reads LGHNA; CDR2 reads YSLEER. The CDR3 runs 14 residues. With 2 bases removed from V and 8 bases from J, the gap between germline ends came to 12 bases.